This TCR beta chain was recorded in a study of T cells in Graves' hyperthyroidism and ophthalmopathy. Study results and caveats: Within blood appeared most thyroid clonotypes that had expanded above 0.001.

Amplification targeted TCR beta CDR3 regions from RNA transcripts. The primer set for the first-round RT-PCR of the TCR CDR3 was HTBI. TCRdb itself ran the multiplex PCR reads through MiXCR, one entry per CDR3 protein. The sample shows more than 500,000 distinct CDR3 sequences, about 46% of them seen only once. The CDR3 covers 15 residues. Germline CDR1 and CDR2: SQVTM and ANQGSEA. J lost 0 bases, V lost 4 bases, and 7 bases had no gene match. The sample holds many counts of this clonotype. The target antigen is unknown. It was uncontrolled infection, other autoimmune disease, pregnancy or lactation that excluded patients. Clinical symptoms, serum thyroxine, TRAb, thyroid ultrasound and orbital computed tomography established diagnosis.

The sequenced sample was peripheral blood or thyroid tissue (not recorded which). V and J are TRBV29-1 and TRBJ2-5; 8 nucleotides align to TRBD1. This clonotype originated in an adult woman with Graves' disease, either hyperthyroidism or ophthalmopathy (not recorded which). DNA for the CDR3: TGCAGCGTTGGTAGGGACAGGAGCTACCAAGAGACCCAGTACTTC. Protein: CSVGRDRSYQETQYF.